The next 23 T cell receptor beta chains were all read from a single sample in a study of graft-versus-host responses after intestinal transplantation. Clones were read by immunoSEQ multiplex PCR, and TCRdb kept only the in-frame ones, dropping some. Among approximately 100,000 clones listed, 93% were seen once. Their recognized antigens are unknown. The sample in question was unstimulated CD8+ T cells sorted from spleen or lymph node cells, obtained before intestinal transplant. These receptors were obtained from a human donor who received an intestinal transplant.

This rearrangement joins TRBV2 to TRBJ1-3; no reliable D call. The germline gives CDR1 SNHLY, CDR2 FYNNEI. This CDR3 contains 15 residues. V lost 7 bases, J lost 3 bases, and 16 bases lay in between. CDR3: CASNYPPGGGNTIYF. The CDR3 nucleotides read TGTGCCAGCAACTACCCTCCGGGAGGTGGAAACACCATATATTTT.

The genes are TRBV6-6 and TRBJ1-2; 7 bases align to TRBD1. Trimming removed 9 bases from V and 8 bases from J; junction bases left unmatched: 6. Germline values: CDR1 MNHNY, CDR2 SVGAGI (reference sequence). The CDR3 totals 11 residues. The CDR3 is CARKTGRGYTF. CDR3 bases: TGTGCCAGGAAGACAGGGAGAGGCTACACCTTC.

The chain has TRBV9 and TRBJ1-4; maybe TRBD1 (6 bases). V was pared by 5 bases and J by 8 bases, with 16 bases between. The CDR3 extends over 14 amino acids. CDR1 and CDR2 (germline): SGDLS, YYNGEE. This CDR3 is CASSRGLGPEKLFF. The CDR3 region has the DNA TGTGCCAGCAGTCGGGGGCTCGGGCCCGAAAAACTGTTTTTT. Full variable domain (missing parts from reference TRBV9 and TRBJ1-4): DSGVTQTPKHLITATGQRVTLRCSPRSGDLSVYWYQQSLDQGLQFLIQYYNGEERAKGNILERFSAQQFPDLHSELNLSSLELGDSALYFCASSRGLGPEKLFFGSGTQLSVL.

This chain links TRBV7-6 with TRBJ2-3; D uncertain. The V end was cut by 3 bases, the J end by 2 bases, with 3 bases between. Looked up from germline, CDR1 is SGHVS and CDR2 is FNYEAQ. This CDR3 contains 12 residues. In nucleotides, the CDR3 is TGTGCCAGCAGCTTCCTCACAGATACGCAGTATTTT. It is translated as CASSFLTDTQYF.

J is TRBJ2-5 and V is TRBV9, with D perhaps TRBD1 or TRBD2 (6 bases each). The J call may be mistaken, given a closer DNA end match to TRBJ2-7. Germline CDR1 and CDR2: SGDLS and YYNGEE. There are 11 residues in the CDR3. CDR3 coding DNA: TGTGCCAGCAGCGGGGGGGCCGAGCAGTACTTC. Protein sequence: CASSGGAEQYF.

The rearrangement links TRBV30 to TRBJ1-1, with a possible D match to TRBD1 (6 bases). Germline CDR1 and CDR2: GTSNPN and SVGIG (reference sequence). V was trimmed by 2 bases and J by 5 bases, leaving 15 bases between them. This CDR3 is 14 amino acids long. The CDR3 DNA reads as TGTGCCTGGAGTCACGGGTCAAGGGGGACTGAAGCTTTCTTT. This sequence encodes CAWSHGSRGTEAFF.

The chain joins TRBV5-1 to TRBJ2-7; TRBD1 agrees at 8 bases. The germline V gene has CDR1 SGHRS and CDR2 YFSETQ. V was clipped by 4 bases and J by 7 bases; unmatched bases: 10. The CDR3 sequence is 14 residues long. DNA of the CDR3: TGCGCCAGCAGCACCGGACAGGGTTCTAGGGAGCAGTACTTC. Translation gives CASSTGQGSREQYF.

CDR3: CASRGARDEQYF. CDR3 coding DNA: TGTGCCAGCAGGGGGGCCAGGGACGAGCAGTACTTC. V and J are TRBV7-9 and TRBJ2-7, with a possible D match to TRBD1 (6 bases). Germline CDR1 is SEHNR and CDR2 is FQNEAQ (reference sequence). The CDR3 contains 12 residues. V shed 6 bases and J shed 5 bases, with 11 bases lying between them.

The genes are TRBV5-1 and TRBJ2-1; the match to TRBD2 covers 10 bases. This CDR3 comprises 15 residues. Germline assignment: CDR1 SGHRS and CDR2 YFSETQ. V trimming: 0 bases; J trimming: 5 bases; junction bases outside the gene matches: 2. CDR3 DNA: TGCGCCAGCAGCTTGGAACTAGCGGGAAACAATGAGCAGTTCTTC. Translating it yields CASSLELAGNNEQFF.

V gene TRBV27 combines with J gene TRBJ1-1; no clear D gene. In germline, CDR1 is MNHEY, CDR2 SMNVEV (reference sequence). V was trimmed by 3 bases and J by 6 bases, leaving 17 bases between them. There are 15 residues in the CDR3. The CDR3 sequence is CASSFRGGGYPEAFF. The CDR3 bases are TGTGCCAGCAGTTTCAGAGGAGGCGGCTACCCTGAAGCTTTCTTT.

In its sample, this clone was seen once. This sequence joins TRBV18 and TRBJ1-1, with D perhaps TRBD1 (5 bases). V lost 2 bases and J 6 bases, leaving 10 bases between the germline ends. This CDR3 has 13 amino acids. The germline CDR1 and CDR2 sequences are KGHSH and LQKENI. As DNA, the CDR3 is TGTGCCAGCTCACCAGGGGGAGGGGCTGAAGCTTTCTTT. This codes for CASSPGGGAEAFF.

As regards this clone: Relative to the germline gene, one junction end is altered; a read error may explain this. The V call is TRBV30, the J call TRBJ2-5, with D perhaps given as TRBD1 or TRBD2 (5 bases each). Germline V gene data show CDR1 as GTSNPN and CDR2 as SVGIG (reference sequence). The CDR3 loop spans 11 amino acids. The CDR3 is CGGGSQEAQYF. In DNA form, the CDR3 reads TGTGGTGGGGGTTCCCAAGAGGCCCAGTACTTC.

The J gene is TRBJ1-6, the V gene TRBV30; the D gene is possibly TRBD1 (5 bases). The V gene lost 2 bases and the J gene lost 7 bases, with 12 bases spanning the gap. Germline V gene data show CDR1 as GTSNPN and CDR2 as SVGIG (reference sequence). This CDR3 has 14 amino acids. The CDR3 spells CAWSKGIGNSPLHF. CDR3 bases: TGTGCCTGGAGTAAGGGGATCGGAAATTCACCCCTCCACTTT.

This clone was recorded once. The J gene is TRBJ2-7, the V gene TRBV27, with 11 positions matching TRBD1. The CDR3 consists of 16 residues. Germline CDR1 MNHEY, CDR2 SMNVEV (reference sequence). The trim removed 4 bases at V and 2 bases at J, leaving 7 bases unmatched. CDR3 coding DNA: TGTGCCAGCAGTTCCTCCCCGGGACAGGGGGCCTACGAGCAGTACTTC. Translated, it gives CASSSSPGQGAYEQYF.

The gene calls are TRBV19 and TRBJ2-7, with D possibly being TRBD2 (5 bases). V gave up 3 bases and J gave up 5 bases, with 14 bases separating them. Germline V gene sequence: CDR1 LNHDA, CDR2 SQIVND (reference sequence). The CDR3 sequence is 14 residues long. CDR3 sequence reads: CASSIGVGRDEQYF. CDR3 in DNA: TGTGCCAGTAGTATTGGGGTTGGGCGGGACGAGCAGTACTTC.

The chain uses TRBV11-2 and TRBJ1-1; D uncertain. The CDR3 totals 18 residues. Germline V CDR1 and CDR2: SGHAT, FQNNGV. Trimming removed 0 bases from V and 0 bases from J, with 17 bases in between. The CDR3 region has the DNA TGTGCCAGCAGCTTAGATCTGGCGGGCTCCAGATTGAACACTGAAGCTTTCTTT. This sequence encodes CASSLDLAGSRLNTEAFF.

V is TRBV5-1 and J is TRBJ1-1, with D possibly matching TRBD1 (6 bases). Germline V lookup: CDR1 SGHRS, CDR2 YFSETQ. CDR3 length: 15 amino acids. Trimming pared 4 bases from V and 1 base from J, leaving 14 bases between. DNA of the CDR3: TGCGCCAGCAGCCCCACTTGGGGACAGAACACTGAAGCTTTCTTT. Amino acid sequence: CASSPTWGQNTEAFF.

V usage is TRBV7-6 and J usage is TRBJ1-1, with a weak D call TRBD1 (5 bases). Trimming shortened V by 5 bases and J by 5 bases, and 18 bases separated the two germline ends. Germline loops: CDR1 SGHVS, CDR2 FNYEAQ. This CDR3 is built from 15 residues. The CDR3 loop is CASSLSTARRTEAFF. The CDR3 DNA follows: TGTGCCAGCAGCCTATCGACAGCGAGGAGGACTGAAGCTTTCTTT. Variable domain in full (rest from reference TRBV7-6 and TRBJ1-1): GAGVSQSPRYKVTKRGQDVALRCDPISGHVSLYWYRQALGQGPEFLTYFNYEAQQDKSGLPNDRFSAERPEGSISTLTIQRTEQRDSAMYRCASSLSTARRTEAFFGQGTRLTVV.

The CDR3 protein is CASTPGQSTDTQYF. Written as DNA, the CDR3 is TGTGCCAGCACCCCGGGACAAAGCACAGATACGCAGTATTTT. This chain uses TRBV7-3 with TRBJ2-3; D might be TRBD1 (6 bases). Trimming took off 7 bases at V and 0 bases at J, with 11 bases between the two ends. This CDR3 spans 14 amino acids. Germline lookup yields CDR1 SGHTA and CDR2 FQGTGA.

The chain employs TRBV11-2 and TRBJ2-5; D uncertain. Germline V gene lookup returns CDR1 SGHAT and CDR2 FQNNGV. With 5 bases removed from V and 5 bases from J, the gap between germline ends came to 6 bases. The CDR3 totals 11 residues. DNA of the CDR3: TGTGCCAGCAGCCAGAGGGAGACCCAGTACTTC. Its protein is CASSQRETQYF.

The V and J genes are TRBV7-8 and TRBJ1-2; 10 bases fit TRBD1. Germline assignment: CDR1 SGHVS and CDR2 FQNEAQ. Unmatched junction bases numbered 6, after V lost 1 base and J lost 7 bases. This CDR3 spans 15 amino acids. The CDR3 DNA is TGTGCCAGCAGCTTAGAGGGACAGGGGAGTAGTGGCTACACCTTC. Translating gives CASSLEGQGSSGYTF.

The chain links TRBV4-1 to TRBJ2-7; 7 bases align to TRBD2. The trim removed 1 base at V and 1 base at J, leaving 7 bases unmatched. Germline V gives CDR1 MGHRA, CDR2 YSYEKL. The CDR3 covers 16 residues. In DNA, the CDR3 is TGCGCCAGCAGCCAAGTAAGCGGGGCAGCTTCCTACGAGCAGTACTTC. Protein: CASSQVSGAASYEQYF.

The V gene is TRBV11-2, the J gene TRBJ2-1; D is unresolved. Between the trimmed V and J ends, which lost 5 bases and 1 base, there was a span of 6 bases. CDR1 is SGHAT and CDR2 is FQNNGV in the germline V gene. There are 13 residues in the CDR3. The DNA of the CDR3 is TGTGCCAGCAGCCAAAGGTCCTACAATGAGCAGTTCTTC. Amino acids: CASSQRSYNEQFF.